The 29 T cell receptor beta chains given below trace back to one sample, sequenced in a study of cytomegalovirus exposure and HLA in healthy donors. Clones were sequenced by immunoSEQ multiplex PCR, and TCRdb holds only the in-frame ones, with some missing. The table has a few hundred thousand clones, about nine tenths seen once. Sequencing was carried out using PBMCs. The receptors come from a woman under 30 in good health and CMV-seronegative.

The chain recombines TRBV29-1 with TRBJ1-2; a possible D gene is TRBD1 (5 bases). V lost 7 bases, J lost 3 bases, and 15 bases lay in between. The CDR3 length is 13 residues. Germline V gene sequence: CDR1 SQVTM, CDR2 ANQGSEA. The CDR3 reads CSAWGGDHYGYTF. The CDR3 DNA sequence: TGCAGCGCCTGGGGAGGGGACCACTATGGCTACACCTTC.

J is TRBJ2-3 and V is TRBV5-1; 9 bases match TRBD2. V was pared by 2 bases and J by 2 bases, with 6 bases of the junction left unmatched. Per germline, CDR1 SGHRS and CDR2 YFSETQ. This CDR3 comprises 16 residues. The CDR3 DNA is TGCGCCAGCAGCTTTCATAGCGGGGGAAACACAGATACGCAGTATTTT. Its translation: CASSFHSGGNTDTQYF.

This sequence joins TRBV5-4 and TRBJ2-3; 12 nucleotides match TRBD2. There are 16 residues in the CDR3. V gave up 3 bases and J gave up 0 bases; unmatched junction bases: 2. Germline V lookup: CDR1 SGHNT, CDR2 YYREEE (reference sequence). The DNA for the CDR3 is TGTGCCAGCAGCTCCCTAGCGGGAGGGAGCACAGATACGCAGTATTTT. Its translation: CASSSLAGGSTDTQYF. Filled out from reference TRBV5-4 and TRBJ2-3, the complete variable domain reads ETGVTQSPTHLIKTRGQQVTLRCSSQSGHNTVSWYQQALGQGPQFIFQYYREEENGRGNFPPRFSGLQFPNYSSELNVNALELDDSALYLCASSSLAGGSTDTQYFGPGTRLTVL.

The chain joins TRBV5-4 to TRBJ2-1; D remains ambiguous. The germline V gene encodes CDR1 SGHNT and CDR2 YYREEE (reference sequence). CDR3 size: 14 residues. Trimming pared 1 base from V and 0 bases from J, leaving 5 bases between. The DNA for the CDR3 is TGTGCCAGCAGCTTGCTGAGCTCCTACAATGAGCAGTTCTTC. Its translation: CASSLLSSYNEQFF.

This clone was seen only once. CDR3 DNA sequence: TGTGCCAGCAGCGTGATAGCGGGAGTTGACACCGGGGAGCTGTTTTTT. Translation gives CASSVIAGVDTGELFF. The chain recombines TRBV9 with TRBJ2-2; 9 bases line up with TRBD2. Trimming at V came to 2 bases and at J to 3 bases, leaving 5 bases not matched to a gene. This CDR3 contains 16 residues. CDR1 and CDR2 (germline): SGDLS, YYNGEE.

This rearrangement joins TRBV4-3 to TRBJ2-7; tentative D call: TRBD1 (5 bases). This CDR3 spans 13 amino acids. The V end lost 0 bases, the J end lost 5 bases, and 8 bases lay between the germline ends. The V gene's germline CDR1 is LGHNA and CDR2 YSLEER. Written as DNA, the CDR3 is TGCGCCAGCAGCCAAGACAGGGCGCACGAGCAGTACTTC. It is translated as CASSQDRAHEQYF.

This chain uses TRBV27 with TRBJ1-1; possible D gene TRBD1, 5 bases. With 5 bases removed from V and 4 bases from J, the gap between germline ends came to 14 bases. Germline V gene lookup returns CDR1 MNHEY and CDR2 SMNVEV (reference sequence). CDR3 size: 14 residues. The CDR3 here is CASSRREEGTEAFF. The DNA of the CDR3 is TGTGCCAGCAGTCGCAGGGAGGAGGGCACTGAAGCTTTCTTT.

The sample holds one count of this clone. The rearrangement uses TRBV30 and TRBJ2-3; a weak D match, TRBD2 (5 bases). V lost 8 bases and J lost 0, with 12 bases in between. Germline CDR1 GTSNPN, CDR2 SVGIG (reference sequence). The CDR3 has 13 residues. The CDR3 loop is CATSDSSTDTQYF. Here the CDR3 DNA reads TGTGCCACCTCGGACTCTAGCACAGATACGCAGTATTTT.

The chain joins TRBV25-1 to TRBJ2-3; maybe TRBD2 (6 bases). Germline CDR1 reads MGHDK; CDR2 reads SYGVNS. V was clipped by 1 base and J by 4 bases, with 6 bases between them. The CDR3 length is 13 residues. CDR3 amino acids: CASSEWGADTQYF. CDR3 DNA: TGTGCCAGCAGTGAATGGGGGGCAGATACGCAGTATTTT.

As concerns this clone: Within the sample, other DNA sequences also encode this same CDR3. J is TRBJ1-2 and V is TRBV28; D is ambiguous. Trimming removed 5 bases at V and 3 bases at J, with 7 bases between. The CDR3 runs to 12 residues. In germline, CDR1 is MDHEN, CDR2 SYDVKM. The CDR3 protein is CASSPPDYGYTF. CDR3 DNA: TGTGCCAGCAGTCCTCCGGACTATGGCTACACCTTC.

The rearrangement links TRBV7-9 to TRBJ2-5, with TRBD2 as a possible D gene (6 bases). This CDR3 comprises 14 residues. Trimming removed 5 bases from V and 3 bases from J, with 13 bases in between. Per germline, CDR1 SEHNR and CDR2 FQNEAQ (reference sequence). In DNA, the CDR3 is TGTGCCAGCAGCCGGGACTCCGTCAAAGAGACCCAGTACTTC. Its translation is CASSRDSVKETQYF.

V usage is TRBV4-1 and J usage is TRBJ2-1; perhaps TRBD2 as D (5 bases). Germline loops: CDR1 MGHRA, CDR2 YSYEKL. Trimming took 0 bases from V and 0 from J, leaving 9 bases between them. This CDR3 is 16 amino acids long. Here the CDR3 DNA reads TGCGCCAGCAGCCAAGAACTAGGGAGCTCCTACAATGAGCAGTTCTTC. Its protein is CASSQELGSSYNEQFF.

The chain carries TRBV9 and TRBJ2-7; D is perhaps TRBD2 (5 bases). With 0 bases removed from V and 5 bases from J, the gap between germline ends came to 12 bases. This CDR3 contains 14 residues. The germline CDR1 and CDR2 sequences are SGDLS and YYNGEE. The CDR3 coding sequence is TGTGCCAGCAGCGTAGAGGATAGAGGGAACGAGCAGTACTTC. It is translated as CASSVEDRGNEQYF.

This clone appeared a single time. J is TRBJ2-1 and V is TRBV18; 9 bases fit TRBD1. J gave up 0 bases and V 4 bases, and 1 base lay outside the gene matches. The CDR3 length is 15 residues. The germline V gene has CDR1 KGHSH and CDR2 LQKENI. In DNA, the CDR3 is TGTGCCAGCTCACGACAGGGGGGCTCCTACAATGAGCAGTTCTTC. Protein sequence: CASSRQGGSYNEQFF.

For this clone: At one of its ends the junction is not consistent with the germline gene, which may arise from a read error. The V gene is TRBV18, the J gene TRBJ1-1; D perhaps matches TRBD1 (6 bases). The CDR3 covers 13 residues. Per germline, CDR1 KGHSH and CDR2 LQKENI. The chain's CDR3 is CASSPSTGPAVLF. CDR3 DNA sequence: TGTGCCAGCTCACCCTCGACAGGACCCGCGGTCCTCTTT.

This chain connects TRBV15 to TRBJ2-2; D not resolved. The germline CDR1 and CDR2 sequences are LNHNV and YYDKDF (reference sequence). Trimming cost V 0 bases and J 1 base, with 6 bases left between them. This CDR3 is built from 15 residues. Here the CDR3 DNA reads TGTGCCACCAGCAGAGAGTGGCTGAACACCGGGGAGCTGTTTTTT. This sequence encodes CATSREWLNTGELFF.

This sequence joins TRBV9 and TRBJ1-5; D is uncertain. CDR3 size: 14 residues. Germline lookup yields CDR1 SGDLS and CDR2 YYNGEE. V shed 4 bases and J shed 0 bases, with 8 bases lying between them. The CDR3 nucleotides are TGTGCCAGCAGCCCGAGCCTTAGCAATCAGCCCCAGCATTTT. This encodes CASSPSLSNQPQHF.

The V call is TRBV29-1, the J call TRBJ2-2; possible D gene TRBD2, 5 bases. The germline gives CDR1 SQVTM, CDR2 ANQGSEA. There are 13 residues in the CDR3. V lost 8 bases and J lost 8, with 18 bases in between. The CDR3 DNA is TGCAGCTCAGTGCTAAACGAGGGAGGGGAGCTGTTTTTT. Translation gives CSSVLNEGGELFF.

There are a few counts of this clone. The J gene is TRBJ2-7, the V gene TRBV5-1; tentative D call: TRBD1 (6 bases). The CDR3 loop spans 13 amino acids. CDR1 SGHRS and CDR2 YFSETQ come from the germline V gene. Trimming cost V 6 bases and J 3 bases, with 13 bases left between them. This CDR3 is CASTHSGDYEQYF. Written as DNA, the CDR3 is TGCGCCAGCACCCATTCAGGGGACTACGAGCAGTACTTC.

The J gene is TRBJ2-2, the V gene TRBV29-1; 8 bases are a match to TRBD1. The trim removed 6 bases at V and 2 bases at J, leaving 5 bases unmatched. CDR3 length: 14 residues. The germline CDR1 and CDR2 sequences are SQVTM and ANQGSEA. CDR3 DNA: TGCAGCGTCCGGACAGGGTCTAACACCGGGGAGCTGTTTTTT. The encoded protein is CSVRTGSNTGELFF.

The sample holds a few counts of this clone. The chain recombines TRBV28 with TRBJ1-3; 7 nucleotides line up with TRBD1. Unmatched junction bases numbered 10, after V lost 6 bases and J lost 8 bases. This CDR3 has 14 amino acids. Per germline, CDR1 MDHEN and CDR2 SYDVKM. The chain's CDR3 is CASSNFPTGDTIYF. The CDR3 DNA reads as TGTGCCAGCAGCAACTTCCCCACAGGGGACACCATATATTTT.

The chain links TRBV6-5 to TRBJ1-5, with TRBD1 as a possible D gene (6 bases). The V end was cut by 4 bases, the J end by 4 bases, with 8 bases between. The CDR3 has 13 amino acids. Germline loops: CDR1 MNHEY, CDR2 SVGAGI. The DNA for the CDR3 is TGTGCCAGCAGTTTCCAGGGGAATCAGCCCCAGCATTTT. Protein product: CASSFQGNQPQHF.

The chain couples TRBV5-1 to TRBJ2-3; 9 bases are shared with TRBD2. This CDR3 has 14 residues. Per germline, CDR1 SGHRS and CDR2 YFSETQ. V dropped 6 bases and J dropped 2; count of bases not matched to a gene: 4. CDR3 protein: CASTSGADTDTQYF. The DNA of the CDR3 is TGCGCCAGCACTAGCGGGGCCGACACAGATACGCAGTATTTT.

The CDR3 here is CASRTGTSGISTDTQYF. The CDR3 DNA sequence: TGTGCCAGTAGAACGGGGACTAGCGGGATCAGCACAGATACGCAGTATTTT. The chain has TRBV19 and TRBJ2-3; 13 bases agree with TRBD2. The V segment lost 6 bases and the J segment 0 bases; nucleotides outside the gene matches: 6. This CDR3 has 17 amino acids. CDR1 is LNHDA and CDR2 is SQIVND in the germline V gene (reference sequence).

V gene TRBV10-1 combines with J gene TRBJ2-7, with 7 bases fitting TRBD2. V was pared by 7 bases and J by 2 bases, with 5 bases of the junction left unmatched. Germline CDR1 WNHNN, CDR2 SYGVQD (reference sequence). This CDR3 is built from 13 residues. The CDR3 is CASKGGSAYEQYF. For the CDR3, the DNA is TGCGCCAGCAAGGGAGGGTCGGCCTACGAGCAGTACTTC.

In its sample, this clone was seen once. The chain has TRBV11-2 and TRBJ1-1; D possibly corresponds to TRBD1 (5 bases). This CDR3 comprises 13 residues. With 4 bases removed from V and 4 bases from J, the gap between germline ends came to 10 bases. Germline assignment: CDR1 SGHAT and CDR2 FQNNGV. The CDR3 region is CASSSHRITEAFF. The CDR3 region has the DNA TGTGCCAGCAGCTCCCACAGGATCACTGAAGCTTTCTTT.

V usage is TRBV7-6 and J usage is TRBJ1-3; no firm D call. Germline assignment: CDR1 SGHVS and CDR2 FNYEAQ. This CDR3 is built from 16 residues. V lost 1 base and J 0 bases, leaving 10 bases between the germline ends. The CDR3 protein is CASSLDPGDSGNTIYF. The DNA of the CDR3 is TGTGCCAGCAGCTTAGATCCGGGAGACTCTGGAAACACCATATATTTT.

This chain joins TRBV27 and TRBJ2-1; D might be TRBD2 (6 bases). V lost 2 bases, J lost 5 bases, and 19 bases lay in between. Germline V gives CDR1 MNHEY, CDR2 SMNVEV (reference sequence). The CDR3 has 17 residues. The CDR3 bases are TGTGCCAGCAGTTTACCGATCGGCGGGAATGTGCACAATGAGCAGTTCTTC. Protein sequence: CASSLPIGGNVHNEQFF.

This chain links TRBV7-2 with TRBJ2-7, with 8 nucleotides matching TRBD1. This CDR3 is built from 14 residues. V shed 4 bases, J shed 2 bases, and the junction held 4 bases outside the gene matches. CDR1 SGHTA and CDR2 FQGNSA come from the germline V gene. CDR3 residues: CASSYRQGTYEQYF. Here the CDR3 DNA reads TGTGCCAGCAGCTACAGACAGGGGACCTACGAGCAGTACTTC.